This passage covers 21 T cell receptor beta chains from one sample sequenced in a study of monozygotic twins with inflammatory bowel disease. TCRdb re-called the 5' RACE reads and catalogs CDR3 proteins one per entry, DNA excluded. This sample's table reports some 150,000 distinct CDR3 sequences. Sequencing was carried out using blood. Receptor source: a human donor with ulcerative colitis or Crohn's disease, or a healthy co-twin of an affected twin (not recorded which).

This chain connects TRBV6-1 to TRBJ1-5; no DNA is available, so the TRBD1 call from TCRdb remains unchecked. CDR3 length equals 15 residues. The germline V gene encodes CDR1 MNHNS and CDR2 SASEGT. The CDR3 region is CASSMDRGSGQPQHF.

The chain uses TRBV29-1 and TRBJ1-2. Germline CDR1 reads SQVTM; CDR2 reads ANQGSEA. CDR3 length: 13 residues. The CDR3 sequence is CSVDASPSYGYTF.

This chain joins TRBV5-5 and TRBJ1-1. Germline CDR1 SGHKS, CDR2 YYEKEE (reference sequence). The CDR3 runs to 12 residues. The CDR3 spells CASSLEGPEAFF. Full variable domain (remainder filled in from reference TRBV5-5 and TRBJ1-1): DAGVTQSPTHLIKTRGQQVTLRCSPISGHKSVSWYQQVLGQGPQFIFQYYEKEERGRGNFPDRFSARQFPNYSSELNVNALLLGDSALYLCASSLEGPEAFFGQGTRLTVV.

V and J are TRBV28 and TRBJ2-5; TCRdb selects TRBD1, and the lack of DNA leaves this call unchecked. This CDR3 is 15 amino acids long. CDR1 is MDHEN, CDR2 SYDVKM, per germline. CDR3 residues: CASSSFDRGQETQYF.

The chain carries TRBV7-9 and TRBJ2-7; TCRdb's D gene call, TRBD1, goes unchecked for lack of DNA. The CDR3 spans 13 residues. Germline V lookup: CDR1 SEHNR, CDR2 FQNEAQ (reference sequence). The CDR3: CASSLVQGGEQYF.

The chain has TRBV28 and TRBJ2-3; the D call from TCRdb, TRBD2, cannot be confirmed without DNA. The CDR3 has 15 amino acids. From germline, CDR1 is MDHEN and CDR2 SYDVKM. The chain's CDR3 is CASRPSLGPTDTQYF. Variable domain in full (rest from reference TRBV28 and TRBJ2-3): DVKVTQSSRYLVKRTGEKVFLECVQDMDHENMFWYRQDPGLGLRLIYFSYDVKMKEKGDIPEGYSVSREKKERFSLILESASTNQTSMYLCASRPSLGPTDTQYFGPGTRLTVL.

J is TRBJ1-2 and V is TRBV5-1; TCRdb's assignment of TRBD1 cannot be checked, as there is no DNA. CDR1 SGHRS and CDR2 YFSETQ come from the germline V gene. The CDR3 extends over 14 amino acids. This chain's CDR3 is CASSFPQGFGGYTF. The full variable domain, in which reference TRBV5-1 and TRBJ1-2 provide the parts outside the CDR3, is KAGVTQTPRYLIKTRGQQVTLSCSPISGHRSVSWYQQTPGQGLQFLFEYFSETQRNKGNFPGRFSGRQFSNSRSEMNVSTLELGDSALYLCASSFPQGFGGYTFGSGTRLTVV.

The chain recombines TRBV12-3 or TRBV12-4 with TRBJ2-3. The CDR3 has 12 residues. This chain's CDR3 is CASSFLGFTQYF.

The chain carries TRBV7-8 and TRBJ1-1. The V gene's germline CDR1 is SGHVS and CDR2 FQNEAQ. The CDR3 length is 12 residues. The CDR3 spells CASSSYTAEAFF.

The chain uses TRBV28 and TRBJ2-3; checking the TCRdb D call of TRBD2 is not possible without DNA. The CDR3 length is 14 residues. Germline loops: CDR1 MDHEN, CDR2 SYDVKM. The CDR3 is CASGALAGADTQYF.

V is TRBV20-1 and J is TRBJ1-2; absent DNA, TCRdb's TRBD1 call cannot be checked. CDR3 length: 15 residues. Germline values: CDR1 DFQATT, CDR2 SNEGSKA (reference sequence). This CDR3 reads CSARRRDFFNYGYTF.

V and J are TRBV5-1 and TRBJ2-5; TCRdb indicates TRBD1, and absent DNA this call remains unverified. The CDR3 runs 15 residues. Germline V gives CDR1 SGHRS, CDR2 YFSETQ. CDR3 amino acids: CASSPSGVVIETQYF.

The chain is built from TRBV6-5 and TRBJ2-4. The CDR3 extends over 15 amino acids. CDR1 and CDR2 from the germline V gene are MNHEY and SVGAGI. CDR3 amino acids: CASQLVDKAKNIQYF.

This chain connects TRBV5-1 to TRBJ2-7; there is no DNA to check the TCRdb D call of TRBD1. Germline CDR1 and CDR2: SGHRS and YFSETQ. The CDR3 length is 14 residues. CDR3 in amino acids: CASSLGAGAYEQYF.

The chain is built from TRBV13 and TRBJ1-2; the D call of TRBD1 rests on TCRdb alone, since no DNA is present to check it. The CDR3 is made up of 16 amino acids. CDR1 and CDR2 from the germline V gene are PRHDT and FYEKMQ (reference sequence). The CDR3 sequence is CASSPSVTGKMGGYTF. Based on the CDR3 plus reference TRBV13 and TRBJ1-2, the full variable domain is AAGVIQSPRHLIKEKRETATLKCYPIPRHDTVYWYQQGPGQDPQFLISFYEKMQSDKGSIPDRFSAQQFSDYHSELNMSSLELGDSALYFCASSPSVTGKMGGYTFGSGTRLTVV.

The V gene is TRBV9, the J gene TRBJ1-4; the TRBD1 assignment by TCRdb is unverifiable without DNA. The CDR3 consists of 15 residues. From germline, CDR1 is SGDLS and CDR2 YYNGEE. The CDR3 here is CASSVGQGASEKLFF.

The chain has TRBV27 and TRBJ1-4; TCRdb picks TRBD1, but there is no DNA to check that call. This CDR3 region has 16 residues. Germline loops: CDR1 MNHEY, CDR2 SMNVEV (reference sequence). The CDR3 region is CASSPPRQAPNEKLFF.

This chain links TRBV5-1 with TRBJ2-2; TCRdb names TRBD1, which stays unverified in the absence of DNA. The CDR3 length is 15 residues. Germline loops: CDR1 SGHRS, CDR2 YFSETQ. The CDR3 loop reads CASSLRGTNTGELFF.

V and J are TRBV7-6 and TRBJ1-2; TCRdb proposes TRBD1, but this gene call is untestable without DNA. Germline CDR1 and CDR2: SGHVS and FNYEAQ. The CDR3 contains 15 residues. The CDR3 protein is CASSLEQGGYYGYTF.

The rearrangement links TRBV11-2 to TRBJ1-4. The CDR3 totals 11 residues. The V gene's germline CDR1 is SGHAT and CDR2 FQNNGV. The CDR3 reads CASSLVGKLFF.

The V and J genes are TRBV19 and TRBJ1-1; TCRdb reports TRBD1, a call that lacks DNA to check it against. The CDR3 has 15 residues. Germline V gene data show CDR1 as LNHDA and CDR2 as SQIVND (reference sequence). The CDR3 region is CASSRGQPMNTEAFF.